The TCR beta chain described here comes from a study of T cells in Graves' hyperthyroidism and ophthalmopathy. The study, taken as a whole, reports: For ophthalmopathy, model prediction preceded onset by a median roughly 6.2 months.

The diagnoses drew upon clinical symptoms, serum thyroxine and TRAb, thyroid ultrasound and orbital computed tomography. Isolation of PBMCs was performed on about 10 ml fresh peripheral blood. Amplification of TCR beta CDR3 regions used RNA as the template. HTBI primers were employed in a first-round RT-PCR of the TCR CDR3. TCRdb itself ran the multiplex PCR reads through MiXCR, one entry per CDR3 protein. The sample comprises about 250,000 distinct CDR3 sequences, roughly 22% of which are singletons, and 35% rests with the top ten. This clonotype has ten or more counts. Its target is unknown. This clonotype was obtained from a woman in her thirties or forties with Graves' ophthalmopathy. Sequenced material: blood.

The CDR3 bases are TGTGCCAGCAGTTACTCGAGTAGCTCCTACGAGCAGTACTTC. Amino acids: CASSYSSSSYEQYF. The chain couples TRBV6-2 or TRBV6-3 to TRBJ2-7; no clear D. The CDR3 spans 14 residues. Germline CDR1 is MNHEY and CDR2 is SVGEGT. Trimming left V 0 bases short and J 0 bases short, with 6 bases between.